A single sample is the source of the 30 T cell receptor beta chains below, sequenced in a study of post-analysis software for immune sequencing data (dated by TCRdb to 2015 to 2017). General conclusions and limits of the study: Significantly higher frequencies in patients than in controls were found for several TRBV segments, including TRBV5-6, TRBV5-1 and TRBV20-1.

To prepare the library, PCR was applied. Sequencing relied on an Illumina HiSeq 2500. Unique molecular identifiers were incorporated into TCR beta cDNA libraries to reduce PCR and sequencing biases. The public reads were quality trimmed at Q25 with fastp and then assembled into clones with MiXCR by TCRdb, keeping productive beta chains. All rows with the same CDR3 protein become a single entry with the most common DNA and genes. Recorded for this sample are fewer than 900,000 distinct CDR3 sequences; more than 45% of them occurred a single time. Approximately 4.4% of the sample goes to the ten largest clones. Their antigens remain unidentified. Sequencing was done on a sample of blood. The receptors were gathered from a girl aged 5-17 years with multiple sclerosis.

A few counts support this clonotype. V usage is TRBV5-1 and J usage is TRBJ2-1; TRBD2 aligns across 8 bases. V was clipped by 1 base and J by 2 bases; unmatched bases: 8. This CDR3 comprises 17 residues. Germline CDR1 SGHRS, CDR2 YFSETQ. The CDR3 sequence is CASSLKRQRETYNEQFF. CDR3 DNA: TGCGCCAGCAGCTTGAAACGTCAGCGGGAGACCTACAATGAGCAGTTCTTC.

The chain uses TRBV20-1 and TRBJ2-1; TRBD2 agrees at 9 bases. CDR1 DFQATT and CDR2 SNEGSKA come from the germline V gene (reference sequence). The CDR3 runs to 14 residues. V lost 5 bases and J lost 7; bases outside the gene matches: 9. This CDR3 reads CSARKREEQNEQFF. For the CDR3, the DNA is TGCAGTGCTCGTAAGCGGGAGGAACAAAATGAGCAGTTCTTC.

V and J are TRBV20-1 and TRBJ2-5; D might be TRBD1 (6 bases). The DNA end lines up better with TRBJ2-7; the J call may be wrong. Per germline, CDR1 DFQATT and CDR2 SNEGSKA (reference sequence). There are 15 residues in the CDR3. The CDR3 region is CSARPSDRFSYEQYF. CDR3 bases: TGCAGTGCTCGTCCCTCAGACAGGTTCTCCTACGAGCAGTACTTC.

The J gene is TRBJ2-5, the V gene TRBV7-2; D is ambiguous. Germline CDR1 and CDR2: SGHTA and FQGNSA. This CDR3 comprises 13 residues. V gave up 2 bases and J gave up 4 bases, with 8 bases separating them. CDR3 region: CASSLWLGETQYF. Here the CDR3 DNA reads TGTGCCAGCAGCTTATGGCTAGGAGAGACCCAGTACTTC.

V usage is TRBV27 and J usage is TRBJ2-4, with D possibly TRBD1 on 6 matching bases. The J call may be faulty, since TRBJ2-7 better matches the DNA end. This CDR3 contains 14 residues. Germline V gene lookup returns CDR1 MNHEY and CDR2 SMNVEV (reference sequence). CDR3 residues: CASSLRGSNYEQYF. For the CDR3, the DNA is TGTGCCAGCAGTTTAAGGGGGTCCAACTACGAGCAGTACTTC.

This chain links TRBV14 with TRBJ2-5; 9 bases align to TRBD2. Germline CDR1 SGHDN, CDR2 FVKESK. The junction had 0 bases not matched to a gene; V was cut back by 3 bases and J by 13 bases. The CDR3 contains 10 residues. The CDR3: CASSHSGRYF. The CDR3 DNA is TGTGCCAGCAGCCATAGCGGGAGGTACTTC.

This clonotype was found a few times. The J gene is TRBJ1-6, the V gene TRBV12-3 or TRBV12-4; 10 positions agree with TRBD1. The V and J ends lost 5 bases and 7 bases, in that order; junction bases with no gene match: 5. The CDR3 consists of 15 residues. The CDR3 sequence: CASSQRGQGNSPLHF. The CDR3 coding sequence is TGTGCCAGCAGTCAGAGGGGACAGGGGAATTCACCCCTCCACTTT.

V and J are TRBV28 and TRBJ2-4, with D tentatively TRBD1 (6 bases). The CDR3 extends over 16 amino acids. Germline values: CDR1 MDHEN, CDR2 SYDVKM. V lost 6 bases, J lost 2 bases, and 17 bases lay in between. The CDR3 loop is CASSMDPTGSKNIQYF. The DNA for the CDR3 is TGTGCCAGCAGCATGGACCCTACAGGGTCCAAAAACATTCAGTACTTC.

This chain links TRBV7-8 with TRBJ2-5, with TRBD2 matching over 7 bases. This CDR3 spans 17 amino acids. Per the germline V gene, CDR1 is SGHVS and CDR2 is FQNEAQ. V was pared by 5 bases and J by 0 bases, with 12 bases of the junction left unmatched. CDR3 in DNA: TGTGCCAGCAGCCCCGGTCGGGGAAGCGGGAACCAAGAGACCCAGTACTTC. Encoded protein: CASSPGRGSGNQETQYF. Using reference TRBV7-8 and TRBJ2-5 for the parts outside the CDR3, the full variable domain is GAGVSQSPRYKVAKRGQDVALRCDPISGHVSLFWYQQALGQGPEFLTYFQNEAQLDKSGLPSDRFFAERPEGSVSTLKIQRTQQEDSAVYLCASSPGRGSGNQETQYFGPGTRLLVL.

In this sample, this clonotype turned up a few times. The chain employs TRBV29-1 and TRBJ1-1; maybe TRBD1 (5 bases). CDR3 length: 13 amino acids. Germline V lookup: CDR1 SQVTM, CDR2 ANQGSEA. The chain's CDR3 is CSLSGRANTEAFF. The CDR3 nucleotides are TGCAGTCTTTCGGGCAGGGCGAACACTGAAGCTTTCTTT.

The rearrangement links TRBV6-1 to TRBJ2-5; 8 bases line up with TRBD2. Per the germline V gene, CDR1 is MNHNS and CDR2 is SASEGT. This CDR3 contains 15 residues. The junction had 7 bases not matched to a gene; V was cut back by 2 bases and J by 5 bases. CDR3 protein: CASSEMSGSGETQYF. CDR3 DNA: TGTGCCAGCAGTGAAATGAGCGGGAGTGGGGAGACCCAGTACTTC.

This clonotype was seen more than once but under ten times. This chain joins TRBV9 and TRBJ2-3, with 7 bases matching TRBD2. The CDR3 runs 14 residues. The germline V gene encodes CDR1 SGDLS and CDR2 YYNGEE. V trimming: 7 bases; J trimming: 0 bases; junction bases outside the gene matches: 5. The CDR3 here is CASQSGTSTDTQYF. The DNA of the CDR3 is TGTGCCAGCCAGAGCGGGACCAGCACAGATACGCAGTATTTT.

The chain couples TRBV20-1 to TRBJ1-6; D might be TRBD1 (6 bases). Germline V gene sequence: CDR1 DFQATT, CDR2 SNEGSKA (reference sequence). V lost 6 bases to trimming and J lost 10 bases, with 16 bases between them. The CDR3 is 13 amino acids. The CDR3 sequence is CSAWGGRRSPLHF. As DNA, the CDR3 is TGCAGTGCCTGGGGGGGGCGCCGATCACCCCTCCACTTT.

The rearrangement uses TRBV7-9 and TRBJ1-2, with 8 bases fitting TRBD1. V shed 7 bases and J 3 bases; nucleotides not matched to a gene: 10. CDR3 length equals 15 residues. The germline CDR1 and CDR2 sequences are SEHNR and FQNEAQ (reference sequence). The CDR3 here is CASTGLQGADYGYTF. In nucleotides, the CDR3 is TGTGCCAGCACCGGCCTCCAGGGGGCGGACTATGGCTACACCTTC.

This clonotype has only a few counts. The rearrangement uses TRBV5-1 and TRBJ2-1; tentative D call: TRBD2 (5 bases). V was clipped by 0 bases and J by 8 bases, with 12 bases between them. The germline gives CDR1 SGHRS, CDR2 YFSETQ. The CDR3 length is 14 residues. The CDR3 nucleotides are TGCGCCAGCAGCTTGGCCCGGGGTACCGATGAGCAGTTCTTC. Translating it yields CASSLARGTDEQFF.

The chain couples TRBV20-1 to TRBJ2-1, with D perhaps TRBD2 (5 bases). The CDR3 runs to 13 residues. V dropped 7 bases and J dropped 6 bases, with 16 bases sitting between them. Per the germline V gene, CDR1 is DFQATT and CDR2 is SNEGSKA (reference sequence). CDR3 nucleotides: TGCAGTGTTACTAGTCAGGTCGGCAATGAGCAGTTCTTC. It is translated as CSVTSQVGNEQFF.

The gene calls are TRBV7-2 and TRBJ2-1; TRBD2 matches at 13 bases. The germline V gene has CDR1 SGHTA and CDR2 FQGNSA. The junction had 4 bases not matched to a gene; V was cut back by 0 bases and J by 8 bases. This CDR3 is built from 16 residues. CDR3 loop: CASSLAGLAGKDEQFF. CDR3 nucleotides: TGTGCCAGCAGCTTAGCGGGACTAGCGGGGAAGGATGAGCAGTTCTTC.

As concerns this clonotype: The CDR3 ends on some other residue instead of the conserved phenylalanine or tryptophan, so this is likely a read error. This sequence joins TRBV3-1 and TRBJ2-1, with 8 bases that match TRBD2. Germline lookup yields CDR1 LGHDT and CDR2 YNNKEL (reference sequence). CDR3 length: 15 amino acids. The J segment lost 5 bases and the V segment lost 4 bases, leaving 7 bases of the junction unmatched. The CDR3 reads CASSRGLDLNNEQFV. The DNA for the CDR3 is TGTGCCAGCAGCCGGGGACTAGACCTCAACAATGAGCAGTTCGTC.

This clonotype was observed many times. V and J are TRBV29-1 and TRBJ2-1, with TRBD1 as a possible D gene (6 bases). Looked up from germline, CDR1 is SQVTM and CDR2 is ANQGSEA. This CDR3 spans 12 amino acids. With 7 bases removed from V and 5 bases from J, the gap between germline ends came to 12 bases. The CDR3 reads CSGNRADNEQFF. The CDR3 DNA reads as TGCAGCGGAAACAGGGCGGACAATGAGCAGTTCTTC.

The table lists this clonotype with a count of one. The chain has TRBV19 and TRBJ2-1, with TRBD2 matching over 8 bases. The CDR3 extends over 15 amino acids. Germline V lookup: CDR1 LNHDA, CDR2 SQIVND (reference sequence). After removal of 6 bases from V and 4 bases from J, the junction contained 8 bases not matched to a gene. CDR3 sequence: CASRDPGLVYNEQFF. For the CDR3, the DNA is TGTGCCAGTAGGGACCCGGGACTAGTTTACAATGAGCAGTTCTTC.

The chain combines TRBV5-1 with TRBJ2-1, with no clear D. Between the trimmed V and J ends, which lost 3 bases and 6 bases, there was a span of 10 bases. CDR1 is SGHRS, CDR2 YFSETQ, per germline. This CDR3 has 13 amino acids. The CDR3 DNA follows: TGCGCCAGCAGCTCGACGGTAGCCAATGAGCAGTTCTTC. Translated, it gives CASSSTVANEQFF.

The chain uses TRBV6-1 and TRBJ1-2, with 7 bases fitting TRBD1. The J segment lost 7 bases and the V segment lost 1 base, leaving 6 bases of the junction unmatched. The CDR3 consists of 14 residues. Germline V gives CDR1 MNHNS, CDR2 SASEGT. CDR3 residues: CASSEVRGSFGYTF. CDR3 bases: TGTGCCAGCAGTGAAGTCAGGGGGTCTTTTGGCTACACCTTC.

The V gene is TRBV7-2, the J gene TRBJ2-4, with a tentative D call TRBD1 (6 bases). Gene TRBJ2-7 matches the end of the DNA better, so the J call may be wrong. This CDR3 has 14 amino acids. Germline lookup yields CDR1 SGHTA and CDR2 FQGNSA. CDR3 protein: CASSFYTQGYEQYF. Written as DNA, the CDR3 is TGTGCCAGCAGCTTTTATACCCAGGGGTACGAGCAGTACTTC.

The chain is built from TRBV7-9 and TRBJ2-5; tentatively, D is TRBD1 (6 bases). The V and J ends lost 5 bases and 7 bases respectively, with 20 bases between them. Germline V gene data show CDR1 as SEHNR and CDR2 as FQNEAQ (reference sequence). This CDR3 contains 15 residues. The CDR3: CASSPKGDTQRTQYF. CDR3 bases: TGTGCCAGCAGCCCGAAGGGGGACACCCAGAGGACCCAGTACTTC.

The chain combines TRBV7-9 with TRBJ2-3, with TRBD2 as a possible D gene (7 bases). Germline V gives CDR1 SEHNR, CDR2 FQNEAQ (reference sequence). The length of the CDR3 is 14 residues. Trimming removed 5 bases from V and 5 bases from J, with 14 bases in between. CDR3 in amino acids: CASSIHREGDTQYF. The CDR3 nucleotides read TGTGCCAGCAGCATCCACAGGGAGGGAGATACGCAGTATTTT.

J is TRBJ1-1 and V is TRBV7-3; D is possibly TRBD1 (5 bases). Germline lookup yields CDR1 SGHTA and CDR2 FQGTGA. The ends were cut back, 5 bases at V and 3 bases at J, with 16 bases in the middle. The CDR3 has 15 residues. This CDR3 is CASSLEGAGDTEAFF. In DNA, the CDR3 is TGTGCCAGCAGCCTAGAAGGGGCGGGGGACACTGAAGCTTTCTTT.

This clonotype was picked up a small number of times. The chain links TRBV7-9 to TRBJ2-4; a possible D gene is TRBD2 (6 bases). The J call may not be correct, given that the DNA end is closer to TRBJ2-5. Germline values: CDR1 SEHNR, CDR2 FQNEAQ (reference sequence). The CDR3 totals 15 residues. CDR3 loop: CASSRMSVGRETQYF. CDR3 DNA sequence: TGTGCCAGCAGCCGTATGTCCGTGGGGAGGGAGACCCAGTACTTC.

This clonotype occurred a few times. This chain joins TRBV20-1 and TRBJ2-1; 9 nucleotides agree with TRBD2. CDR1 and CDR2 (germline): DFQATT, SNEGSKA (reference sequence). V was clipped by 7 bases and J by 3 bases; unmatched bases: 13. The CDR3 runs to 16 residues. The CDR3 reads CSVPLRTSDSYNEQFF. CDR3 bases: TGCAGTGTCCCATTACGGACTAGCGACAGCTACAATGAGCAGTTCTTC.

The sample holds a few counts of this clonotype. The chain links TRBV7-9 to TRBJ2-7; D is unresolved. The V and J ends lost 5 bases and 7 bases respectively, with 15 bases between them. The CDR3 has 13 residues. CDR1 and CDR2 from the germline V gene are SEHNR and FQNEAQ (reference sequence). The CDR3: CASSPRAVSEQYF. The CDR3 coding sequence is TGTGCCAGCAGCCCTCGGGCCGTATCGGAGCAGTACTTC.

The rearrangement joins TRBV10-3 to TRBJ2-3; 8 bases align to TRBD2. Germline V gene sequence: CDR1 ENHRY, CDR2 SYGVKD. V shed 10 bases, J shed 2 bases, and the junction held 8 bases outside the gene matches. CDR3 size: 14 residues. This chain's CDR3 is CATRQLADTDTQYF. The DNA for the CDR3 is TGTGCCACCCGGCAACTAGCGGACACAGATACGCAGTATTTT.